This T cell receptor (beta chain) was obtained from a study of preoperative IRX-2 immunotherapy in early breast cancer. Clones were sequenced by immunoSEQ multiplex PCR, and TCRdb holds only the in-frame ones, with some missing. The sample lists thousands of clones; about 61% were seen once. The V gene's germline CDR1 is LNHNV and CDR2 YYDKDF (reference sequence). The V gene end was trimmed by 1 base and the J gene end by 6 bases; junction bases not matched to a gene: 5. The CDR3 sequence is 15 residues long. Treatment here: preoperative locoregional IRX-2 cytokine immunotherapy. This phase Ib study tested locoregional IRX-2 cytokine immunotherapy given before surgery.

The sequence was obtained from a human donor with breast cancer. The chain has TRBV15 and TRBJ2-3, with 9 bases that match TRBD1. The input for sequencing was tumor tissue, taken before IRX-2 immunotherapy. The CDR3 loop is CATSRVRTGVDTQYF. CDR3 in DNA: TGTGCCACCAGCAGAGTAAGGACAGGGGTTGATACGCAGTATTTT.